This passage covers 27 T cell receptor beta chains from one sample sequenced in a study of cytomegalovirus exposure and HLA in healthy donors. Primers included in the PCR were 60 Vbeta and 13 Jbeta primers. Assay used: immunoSEQ multiplex PCR; TCRdb lists only in-frame clones, some missing. The table records some 130,000 clones, roughly four fifths of them present only once. The sample consisted of PBMCs. Receptors originate from a woman aged 45-65 years in good health and CMV-seropositive.

The chain joins TRBV5-1 to TRBJ2-7; 12 bases map to TRBD1. The CDR3 runs to 15 residues. Trimming removed 0 bases from V and 6 bases from J; junction bases left unmatched: 4. Germline loops: CDR1 SGHRS, CDR2 YFSETQ. The CDR3 loop reads CASSLDGTGGREQYF. The CDR3 DNA reads TGCGCCAGCAGCTTGGATGGGACAGGGGGCCGCGAGCAGTACTTC.

The chain links TRBV2 to TRBJ2-5, with 8 positions matching TRBD2. This CDR3 is 19 amino acids long. Germline trimming cut 2 bases from V and 4 bases from J; bases unmatched to any gene: 18. CDR1 and CDR2 (germline): SNHLY, FYNNEI. This CDR3 is CASSEPRGSGTRGGETQYF. CDR3 DNA sequence: TGTGCCAGCAGTGAACCCCGTGGTAGCGGGACGAGGGGAGGAGAGACCCAGTACTTC. The variable domain in full, completed from reference TRBV2 and TRBJ2-5, reads EPEVTQTPSHQVTQMGQEVILRCVPISNHLYFYWYRQILGQKVEFLVSFYNNEISEKSEIFDDQFSVERPDGSNFTLKIRSTKLEDSAMYFCASSEPRGSGTRGGETQYFGPGTRLLVL.

The V gene is TRBV27, the J gene TRBJ1-1; no clear D. The CDR3 length is 14 residues. CDR1 and CDR2 (germline): MNHEY, SMNVEV (reference sequence). The germline V and J ends were trimmed by 3 bases and 4 bases, with 12 bases remaining between them. DNA for the CDR3: TGTGCCAGCAGTTTGGCCGGGTCGAGCACTGAAGCTTTCTTT. Translating gives CASSLAGSSTEAFF.

The CDR3 coding sequence is TGTGCCAGCAGGCTACCGGGACTAGAGAGCACAGATACGCAGTATTTT. Translation: CASRLPGLESTDTQYF. The chain combines TRBV2 with TRBJ2-3, with TRBD2 identical over 8 bases. Losses at the gene ends were 6 bases for V and 0 bases for J; bases not matched to a gene: 8. CDR3 length: 16 residues. The germline CDR1 and CDR2 sequences are SNHLY and FYNNEI.

V and J are TRBV11-3 and TRBJ2-2; no clear D gene. This CDR3 is built from 13 residues. The V end lost 5 bases, the J end lost 3 bases, and 7 bases lay between the germline ends. CDR1 is SGHNT, CDR2 YENEEA, per germline. In DNA, the CDR3 is TGTGCCAGCAGCGATCGGTACACCGGGGAGCTGTTTTTT. Its translation: CASSDRYTGELFF. The variable domain in full, completed from reference TRBV11-3 and TRBJ2-2, reads EAGVVQSPRYKIIEKKQPVAFWCNPISGHNTLYWYLQNLGQGPELLIRYENEEAVDDSQLPKDRFSAERLKGVDSTLKIQPAELGDSAVYLCASSDRYTGELFFGEGSRLTVL.

The V and J genes are TRBV9 and TRBJ1-1, with 10 positions matching TRBD1. Losses at the gene ends were 3 bases for V and 5 bases for J; bases not matched to a gene: 4. The CDR3 contains 14 residues. The germline CDR1 and CDR2 sequences are SGDLS and YYNGEE. The CDR3: CASSGQGAGTEAFF. The CDR3 DNA sequence: TGTGCCAGCAGCGGACAGGGGGCGGGAACTGAAGCTTTCTTT.

The CDR3 here is CASSLGPASRDEQYF. For the CDR3, the DNA is TGCGCCAGCAGCTTGGGACCCGCCTCTAGAGACGAGCAGTACTTC. The V call is TRBV5-1, the J call TRBJ2-7; D is unclear. Between the trimmed V and J ends, which lost 0 bases and 5 bases, there was a span of 15 bases. This CDR3 spans 15 amino acids. CDR1 and CDR2 from the germline V gene are SGHRS and YFSETQ.

The chain joins TRBV6-6 to TRBJ2-5, with D tentatively TRBD1 (6 bases). V was clipped by 8 bases and J by 2 bases, with 15 bases between them. CDR1 is MNHNY, CDR2 SVGAGI, per germline (reference sequence). The CDR3 contains 14 residues. CDR3: CASGRGTLQETQYF. DNA of the CDR3: TGTGCCAGCGGCAGGGGCACCCTTCAAGAGACCCAGTACTTC.

The rearrangement joins TRBV15 to TRBJ1-4; weak D call: TRBD1 (6 bases). Trimming cost V 1 base and J 8 bases, with 14 bases left between them. Germline V gene lookup returns CDR1 LNHNV and CDR2 YYDKDF (reference sequence). The CDR3 totals 15 residues. CDR3 in DNA: TGTGCCACCAGCAGAGTAACAGAGGGACACGAAAAACTGTTTTTT. As protein: CATSRVTEGHEKLFF.

V gene TRBV27 combines with J gene TRBJ2-1; TRBD2 matches at 15 bases. Unmatched junction bases numbered 6, after V lost 5 bases and J lost 7 bases. Germline V lookup: CDR1 MNHEY, CDR2 SMNVEV (reference sequence). The length of the CDR3 is 16 residues. In nucleotides, the CDR3 is TGTGCCAGCAGTCCAGGGACTAGCGGGAGGTTTAATGAGCAGTTCTTC. Protein product: CASSPGTSGRFNEQFF.

Details on this clone: The same CDR3 can be traced to other DNA sequences in this sample. The V and J genes are TRBV18 and TRBJ1-5; TRBD1 is a possible D gene (5 bases). The CDR3 runs 13 residues. CDR1 and CDR2 from the germline V gene are KGHSH and LQKENI. V lost 2 bases to trimming and J lost 6 bases, with 8 bases between them. Written as DNA, the CDR3 is TGTGCCAGCTCACCAGACAGAAGTCAGCCCCAGCATTTT. It codes for CASSPDRSQPQHF.

The chain joins TRBV19 to TRBJ1-5; D is possibly TRBD1 (5 bases). In germline, CDR1 is LNHDA, CDR2 SQIVND (reference sequence). The CDR3 consists of 15 residues. Trimming took 3 bases from V and 0 from J, leaving 9 bases between them. Here the CDR3 DNA reads TGTGCCAGTAGTATGGGACTTTATAGCAATCAGCCCCAGCATTTT. Translating it yields CASSMGLYSNQPQHF.

The V call is TRBV5-1, the J call TRBJ2-5; 7 nucleotides match TRBD1. Unmatched junction bases numbered 4, after V lost 3 bases and J lost 2 bases. This CDR3 region has 14 residues. CDR1 and CDR2 (germline): SGHRS, YFSETQ. The CDR3 sequence: CASSSGQLQETQYF. In nucleotides, the CDR3 is TGCGCCAGCAGCTCGGGACAGCTACAAGAGACCCAGTACTTC. The whole variable domain, remainder taken from reference TRBV5-1 and TRBJ2-5, is KAGVTQTPRYLIKTRGQQVTLSCSPISGHRSVSWYQQTPGQGLQFLFEYFSETQRNKGNFPGRFSGRQFSNSRSEMNVSTLELGDSALYLCASSSGQLQETQYFGPGTRLLVL.

V is TRBV5-1 and J is TRBJ1-4; D may be TRBD1 (5 bases). Trimming pared 7 bases from V and 8 bases from J, leaving 18 bases between. From germline, CDR1 is SGHRS and CDR2 YFSETQ. The CDR3 loop spans 14 amino acids. CDR3 sequence (DNA): TGCGCCAGCTCCCCGGCGGACACCGGAGAAAAACTGTTTTTT. It translates to CASSPADTGEKLFF.

The chain has TRBV30 and TRBJ1-2; TRBD1 matches 8 bases. CDR1 is GTSNPN, CDR2 SVGIG, per germline (reference sequence). This CDR3 has 14 residues. V shed 2 bases and J 1 base; nucleotides not matched to a gene: 3. CDR3 loop: CAWSSQGVNYGYTF. The CDR3 DNA is TGTGCCTGGAGTTCACAGGGGGTTAACTATGGCTACACCTTC.

V is TRBV5-5 and J is TRBJ2-3; 9 bases agree with TRBD1. The V gene end was trimmed by 8 bases and the J gene end by 3 bases; junction bases not matched to a gene: 13. CDR1 and CDR2 (germline): SGHKS, YYEKEE (reference sequence). The CDR3 is made up of 16 amino acids. The CDR3 protein is CASSGLTGGETDTQYF. The CDR3 nucleotides are TGTGCCAGTTCGGGCCTTACAGGGGGCGAGACAGATACGCAGTATTTT. The full variable domain, with the rest looked up from reference TRBV5-5 and TRBJ2-3, is DAGVTQSPTHLIKTRGQQVTLRCSPISGHKSVSWYQQVLGQGPQFIFQYYEKEERGRGNFPDRFSARQFPNYSSELNVNALLLGDSALYLCASSGLTGGETDTQYFGPGTRLTVL.

This chain joins TRBV4-3 and TRBJ2-3; D is perhaps TRBD2 (6 bases). The germline V gene has CDR1 LGHNA and CDR2 YSLEER. The CDR3 has 14 residues. V lost 4 bases to trimming and J lost 3 bases, with 11 bases between them. CDR3 in DNA: TGCGCCAGCAGCCCCCGGGACTTGACAGATACGCAGTATTTT. It yields the protein CASSPRDLTDTQYF.

This rearrangement joins TRBV6-1 to TRBJ2-7, with D possibly matching TRBD1 (5 bases). In germline, CDR1 is MNHNS, CDR2 SASEGT. There are 14 residues in the CDR3. The ends were cut back, 2 bases at V and 0 bases at J, with 8 bases in the middle. The CDR3 nucleotides read TGTGCCAGCAGTGAAATGACAGCCTCCTACGAGCAGTACTTC. This codes for CASSEMTASYEQYF.

This clone was observed a single time. The rearrangement links TRBV19 to TRBJ2-5, with D tentatively TRBD2 (6 bases). The CDR3 has 15 residues. V was clipped by 3 bases and J by 5 bases, with 16 bases between them. Germline V gene sequence: CDR1 LNHDA, CDR2 SQIVND (reference sequence). CDR3 sequence (DNA): TGTGCCAGTAGTATGGAGGGGCGGGATGGTGAGACCCAGTACTTC. Residues: CASSMEGRDGETQYF.

This clone occurred once. In the same sample, other DNA sequences code for this CDR3. The chain carries TRBV19 and TRBJ1-5, with 10 bases lining up with TRBD1. V shed 2 bases and J 6 bases; nucleotides not matched to a gene: 1. The CDR3 consists of 14 residues. Germline V gene lookup returns CDR1 LNHDA and CDR2 SQIVND (reference sequence). This CDR3 reads CASSIRDRGQPQHF. CDR3 DNA sequence: TGTGCCAGTAGTATAAGGGACAGGGGTCAGCCCCAGCATTTT.

This chain joins TRBV9 and TRBJ1-3; D remains unclear. The length of the CDR3 is 15 residues. Trimming cost V 0 bases and J 3 bases, with 10 bases left between them. Germline V gives CDR1 SGDLS, CDR2 YYNGEE. The CDR3 sequence is CASSVEHTHGNTIYF. The CDR3 nucleotides are TGTGCCAGCAGCGTAGAACATACCCATGGAAACACCATATATTTT.

The rearrangement joins TRBV5-1 to TRBJ2-1; D uncertain. V lost 0 bases to trimming and J lost 7 bases, with 11 bases between them. Germline V lookup: CDR1 SGHRS, CDR2 YFSETQ. The length of the CDR3 is 14 residues. CDR3 nucleotide sequence: TGCGCCAGCAGCTTGGCGGGTGAATGGAATGAGCAGTTCTTC. Amino acids: CASSLAGEWNEQFF.

The count of this clone is one. In the same sample, other DNA sequences code for this CDR3. The V call is TRBV18, the J call TRBJ2-4; 9 bases are shared with TRBD1. CDR1 is KGHSH, CDR2 LQKENI, per germline. J was trimmed by 9 bases and V by 2 bases; bases with no gene match: 8. This CDR3 has 15 residues. CDR3 bases: TGTGCCAGCTCACCATCCGGAACAGGGGGCTCCATTCAGTACTTC. Amino acid sequence: CASSPSGTGGSIQYF.

This chain uses TRBV7-9 with TRBJ2-3; D is unresolved. The CDR3 runs to 11 residues. The germline V gene encodes CDR1 SEHNR and CDR2 FQNEAQ (reference sequence). The ends were cut back, 5 bases at V and 6 bases at J, with 6 bases in the middle. The CDR3 coding sequence is TGTGCCAGCAGCGCCGGGGATACGCAGTATTTT. This sequence encodes CASSAGDTQYF.

The chain combines TRBV28 with TRBJ1-3; weak D call: TRBD1 (6 bases). The CDR3 spans 17 residues. Trimming removed 6 bases at V and 0 bases at J, with 18 bases between. Germline CDR1 MDHEN, CDR2 SYDVKM. CDR3: CASRLPRRGGSGNTIYF. Here the CDR3 DNA reads TGTGCCAGCAGACTCCCCCGCAGAGGGGGCTCTGGAAACACCATATATTTT.

The chain has TRBV7-3 and TRBJ2-1; unclear D gene. V lost 2 bases, J lost 8 bases, and 7 bases lay in between. CDR3 length: 12 residues. Germline V gene data show CDR1 as SGHTA and CDR2 as FQGTGA. The DNA of the CDR3 is TGTGCCAGCAGCTTATCAGGATATGAGCAGTTCTTC. Translating gives CASSLSGYEQFF.

On this clone: Other DNA variants within this sample encode the same CDR3. The chain links TRBV9 to TRBJ2-7; TRBD1 agrees at 7 bases. Looked up from germline, CDR1 is SGDLS and CDR2 is YYNGEE. V gave up 2 bases and J gave up 4 bases; unmatched junction bases: 3. CDR3 length: 13 residues. CDR3 nucleotide sequence: TGTGCCAGCAGCGTGGGGGACAGTTACGAGCAGTACTTC. Amino acid sequence: CASSVGDSYEQYF.